The 6 T cell receptor beta chains reported below all come from one sample, sequenced in a study of CD8+ T cells in alopecia areata. RNA, once extracted, was reverse transcribed into cDNA for use as the sequencing template. Using immunoSEQ multiplex PCR, the repertoire was profiled, and TCRdb retains in-frame clones only, with some absent. The data show 30,000 to 40,000 clones, approximately 54% seen once. CD25+CD127- cells were sorted from CD4+ cells in a few patients. The sample was CD4+ Tregs sorted from blood. These receptors were collected from a human donor with alopecia areata.

This sequence joins TRBV5-4 and TRBJ2-1; 10 nucleotides line up with TRBD2. CDR1 and CDR2 (germline): SGHNT, YYREEE (reference sequence). This CDR3 region has 17 residues. With V trimmed by 1 base and J by 4 bases, 8 bases remained unmatched. The CDR3 region is CASSLRASGRGYNEQFF. For the CDR3, the DNA is TGTGCCAGCAGCTTGCGGGCTAGCGGGAGAGGTTACAATGAGCAGTTCTTC.

This clone appeared once. The chain's CDR3 is CASSHRGWGEKLFF. CDR3 DNA: TGTGCCAGCAGCCACCGTGGGTGGGGTGAAAAACTGTTTTTT. J is TRBJ1-4 and V is TRBV4-2, with D uncertain. V lost 3 bases and J 7 bases, leaving 12 bases between the germline ends. The CDR3 length is 14 residues. Germline lookup yields CDR1 LGHNA and CDR2 YNFKEQ.

The chain employs TRBV7-9 and TRBJ2-1; TRBD2 agrees at 8 bases. There are 14 residues in the CDR3. From germline, CDR1 is SEHNR and CDR2 FQNEAQ (reference sequence). The junction had 6 bases not matched to a gene; V was cut back by 2 bases and J by 9 bases. CDR3 coding DNA: TGTGCCAGCAGCTTAAGCGGGAGTTACGGTGAGCAGTTCTTC. Its protein product is CASSLSGSYGEQFF. The whole variable domain, remainder taken from reference TRBV7-9 and TRBJ2-1, is DTGVSQNPRHKITKRGQNVTFRCDPISEHNRLYWYRQTLGQGPEFLTYFQNEAQLEKSRLLSDRFSAERPKGSFSTLEIQRTEQGDSAMYLCASSLSGSYGEQFFGPGTRLTVL.

The table lists this clone with a few counts. This sequence joins TRBV7-2 and TRBJ2-3, with D possibly being TRBD1 or TRBD2 (5 bases each). CDR1 is SGHTA, CDR2 FQGNSA, per germline. V lost 1 base and J lost 3, with 8 bases in between. This CDR3 has 14 amino acids. The CDR3, as DNA: TGTGCCAGCAGCTTAGGAGGGGTTACAGATACGCAGTATTTT. Its translation is CASSLGGVTDTQYF.

The chain recombines TRBV4-1 with TRBJ1-2; 8 positions match TRBD1. The CDR3 length is 14 residues. Trimming removed 0 bases from V and 7 bases from J; junction bases left unmatched: 4. From germline, CDR1 is MGHRA and CDR2 YSYEKL. CDR3: CASSQESGGLGYTF. CDR3 nucleotides: TGCGCCAGCAGCCAAGAGTCAGGGGGCCTTGGCTACACCTTC.

This chain links TRBV5-1 with TRBJ2-3; possibly TRBD2 for D (6 bases). The germline V gene encodes CDR1 SGHRS and CDR2 YFSETQ. The CDR3 is made up of 15 amino acids. V was trimmed by 6 bases and J by 4 bases, leaving 18 bases between them. The CDR3 region has the DNA TGCGCCAGCACCGCCACGGGGACTTGGGCAGATACGCAGTATTTT. Protein product: CASTATGTWADTQYF.